The subject of this entry is one TCR beta chain. The assay was immunoSEQ multiplex PCR, and TCRdb's table has in-frame clones only and misses some. The data contain approximately 1.9 million clones, about 94% of them seen just once; the ten biggest clones take up around 1.8%. The CDR3 runs 18 residues. Germline lookup yields CDR1 MDHEN and CDR2 SYDVKM. This specimen belongs to a study of shared clonotypes between healthy human individuals. The naive CD8 population came from CD45RO-negative cells selected for CCR7, without terminally differentiated effector memory CD45RA+ cells. The chain employs TRBV28 and TRBJ2-7, with 13 nucleotides matching TRBD2. The receptor comes from a man aged 18 to 29 in good health. Some clones in this sample may be carry-over from other donors' samples. Sequences were obtained from naive CD8+ T cells from PBMCs. In DNA form, the CDR3 reads TGTGCGGCGAGCAGCTACCTTCGGACTAGCGGGAGCTCCTACGAGCAGTACTTC. Residues: CAASSYLRTSGSSYEQYF.